The source of this T cell receptor beta chain is a study of shared clonotypes between healthy human individuals. Study-wide context: Per-donor plates numbered three CD4 naive, three CD4 memory, two CD8 naive and one CD8 memory.

Notes on the study in general: Some naive CD4 clonotypes, around 5%, turned up in common across a few donors.

In the case of this clone: Its antigen is unknown.

Assay: immunoSEQ multiplex PCR; the TCRdb copy retains only in-frame clones and omits some. The sample lists some 1.4 million clones, approximately 96% occurring once. The germline V gene encodes CDR1 SGHAT and CDR2 FQNNGV. The CDR3 covers 17 residues. The V gene lost 6 bases and the J gene lost 8 bases, with 26 bases spanning the gap. The source is a man aged 30 to 45 in good health. Sequencing was performed on naive CD4+ T cells sorted from blood. Sample subset: CD45RA+ positively selected. The V gene is TRBV11-2, the J gene TRBJ2-1; tentative D call: TRBD2 (6 bases). CDR3 region: CASSSGGPRTRDDEQFF. The DNA for the CDR3 is TGTGCCAGCAGTTCAGGAGGGCCAAGAACCCGGGATGATGAGCAGTTCTTC.